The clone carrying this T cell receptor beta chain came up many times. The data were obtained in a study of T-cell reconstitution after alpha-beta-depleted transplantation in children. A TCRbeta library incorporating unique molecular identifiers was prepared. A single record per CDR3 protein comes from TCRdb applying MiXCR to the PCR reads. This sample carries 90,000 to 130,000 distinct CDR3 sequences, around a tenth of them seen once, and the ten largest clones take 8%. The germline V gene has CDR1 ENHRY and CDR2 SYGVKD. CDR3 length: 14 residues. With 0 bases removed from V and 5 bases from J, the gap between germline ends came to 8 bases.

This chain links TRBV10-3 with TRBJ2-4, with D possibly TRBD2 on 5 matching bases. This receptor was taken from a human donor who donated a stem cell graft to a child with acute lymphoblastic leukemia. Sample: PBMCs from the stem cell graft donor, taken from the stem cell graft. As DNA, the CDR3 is TGTGCCATCAGTGAGTCAAGCGGTGAAAACATTCAGTACTTC. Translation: CAISESSGENIQYF.